The clone carrying this TCR beta chain was observed at least ten times. Its matching antigen is unknown. Between the trimmed V and J ends, which lost 0 bases and 5 bases, there was a span of 10 bases. The CDR3 covers 14 residues. From germline, CDR1 is MGHRA and CDR2 YSYEKL. MiXCR, run by TCRdb on the 5' RACE reads, gives a single entry per CDR3 protein. This table holds 150,000 or so distinct CDR3 sequences, around 3.4% found once. The data originate from a study of identical twins. General study findings and limits: Partly confounded zero-insertion analyses could result from invariant MAIT and iNKT cells.

The genes are TRBV4-1 and TRBJ2-5; weak D call: TRBD1 (6 bases). This sequence originates from a man aged 18 to 29 in good health. The sample taken for sequencing was memory T cells sorted from blood. The CDR3 nucleotides are TGCGCCAGCAGCCAAGAGGGGGCTGGGGAGACCCAGTACTTC. Translated: CASSQEGAGETQYF.